Below, 6 T cell receptor beta chains from the same sample are listed, as sequenced in a study of T cell responses to AZD1222 COVID-19 vaccine. Produced via immunoSEQ multiplex PCR; TCRdb's table is partial and in-frame only. Here the sample spans 95,000 to 150,000 clones, over 85% being singletons. Specimen: peripheral blood, collected on day 0 of AZD1222 vaccination. The receptors were gathered from an adult in good health.

This clone occurred a few times. The J gene is TRBJ2-7, the V gene TRBV9, with unresolved D. V dropped 0 bases and J dropped 5 bases, with 12 bases sitting between them. CDR1 and CDR2 from the germline V gene are SGDLS and YYNGEE. This CDR3 is 14 amino acids long. The CDR3 loop reads CASSVGDPPNEQYF. The CDR3 region has the DNA TGTGCCAGCAGCGTAGGAGACCCCCCCAACGAGCAGTACTTC.

The rearrangement uses TRBV20-1 and TRBJ2-1; D not resolved. Germline V CDR1 and CDR2: DFQATT, SNEGSKA (reference sequence). This CDR3 has 10 amino acids. V lost 5 bases and J lost 7, with 6 bases in between. CDR3 loop: CSARLNEQFF. The CDR3 DNA is TGCAGTGCTCGTCTAAATGAGCAGTTCTTC.

The CDR3 here is CASNDWRGSYNEQFF. As DNA, the CDR3 is TGTGCCAGCAACGATTGGCGGGGGTCCTACAATGAGCAGTTCTTC. The J gene is TRBJ2-1, the V gene TRBV2; TRBD2 aligns across 7 bases. The V gene end was trimmed by 7 bases and the J gene end by 1 base; junction bases not matched to a gene: 7. This CDR3 is 15 amino acids long. CDR1 and CDR2 (germline): SNHLY, FYNNEI.

The chain is built from TRBV9 and TRBJ2-5; 10 bases agree with TRBD1. The trim removed 1 base at V and 7 bases at J, leaving 10 bases unmatched. The germline gives CDR1 SGDLS, CDR2 YYNGEE. This CDR3 region has 16 residues. The CDR3, as DNA: TGTGCCAGCAGCGTATCATTGGGGACAGGGGTGGGGACCCAGTACTTC. It is translated as CASSVSLGTGVGTQYF. The whole variable domain, filled in from reference TRBV9 and TRBJ2-5, reads DSGVTQTPKHLITATGQRVTLRCSPRSGDLSVYWYQQSLDQGLQFLIQYYNGEERAKGNILERFSAQQFPDLHSELNLSSLELGDSALYFCASSVSLGTGVGTQYFGPGTRLLVL.

The rearrangement uses TRBV6-1 and TRBJ2-1, with a tentative D call TRBD1 (5 bases). The V gene's germline CDR1 is MNHNS and CDR2 SASEGT. Trimming removed 2 bases at V and 8 bases at J, with 16 bases between. The CDR3 consists of 15 residues. CDR3 sequence: CASSETTYRTDEQFF. In DNA form, the CDR3 reads TGTGCCAGCAGTGAAACCACATACAGGACCGATGAGCAGTTCTTC.

DNA of the CDR3: TGTGCCAGCAGCCAAGAAGGGGCAGCTAATGAAAAACTGTTTTTT. It encodes CASSQEGAANEKLFF. V gene TRBV3-1 (or the pseudogene TRBV3-2) combines with J gene TRBJ1-4; weak D call: TRBD1 (5 bases). V dropped 0 bases and J dropped 3 bases, with 8 bases sitting between them. This CDR3 contains 15 residues. Germline V gene sequence: CDR1 LGHDT, CDR2 YNNKEL (reference sequence).